This T cell receptor (beta chain) was identified in a study of cytomegalovirus exposure and HLA in healthy donors. Findings and caveats of the study: Fewer N-insertions than the approximately 680-donor mean were reportedly shown by an Asian-associated ancestry cluster in a later analysis. Sequencing depth roughly uniform across donors was assumed in presence/absence analyses. In a later analysis, V- and J-gene trimming of beta chains associated with a DCLRE1C missense variant, replicated independently.

Remarks on this clone: Antigen unknown.

V was shortened by 3 bases and J by 4 bases, with 16 bases between the two germline ends. Germline V CDR1 and CDR2: SGHRS, YFSETQ. This CDR3 has 15 residues. Primers included in the PCR were 60 Vbeta and 13 Jbeta primers. The data were produced by immunoSEQ multiplex PCR, yet TCRdb's version contains in-frame clones alone and is incomplete. This sample yields about 160,000 clones, of which approximately 80% are seen a single time; less than 2.5% belongs to the top ten. The origin of this receptor is a man aged 50 to 59 in good health and CMV-seropositive. This chain joins TRBV5-1 and TRBJ1-1; D might be TRBD1 (6 bases). Sequencing was performed on PBMCs. The CDR3 nucleotides are TGCGCCAGCAGCTCGATGGGGGGCGGGAGCACTGAAGCTTTCTTT. This translates into CASSSMGGGSTEAFF.